This T cell receptor (beta chain) originates from a study of T cell responses to AZD1222 COVID-19 vaccine. The table came from immunoSEQ multiplex PCR; TCRdb's copy has only in-frame clones and leaves some out. The sample holds 95,000 to 150,000 clones; approximately 90% are singletons and the top ten take about 7%. Notes on this clone: Its antigen is currently unknown.

Study conclusions and caveats: Most donors were white British and more were female, and clonal diversity was possibly underestimated. After the peak T cell response, and only then, were repertoires sampled. Only six AZD1222 recipients tested seropositive at baseline.

The germline gives CDR1 MNHNY, CDR2 SVGAGI (reference sequence). The J segment lost 4 bases and the V segment lost 5 bases, leaving 8 bases of the junction unmatched. The CDR3 runs 17 residues. The origin of this receptor is an adult in good health. Specimen: peripheral blood, collected on day 0 of AZD1222 vaccination. The chain joins TRBV6-6 to TRBJ2-3, with 14 bases fitting TRBD2. The CDR3 DNA reads as TGTGCCAGCAGTCGCCAGACTAGCGGGAGGGAGTCAGATACGCAGTATTTT. This codes for CASSRQTSGRESDTQYF.